This passage covers 23 T cell receptor beta chains from one sample sequenced in a study of blood T cell repertoires in COVID-19. Clones were read by immunoSEQ multiplex PCR, and TCRdb kept only the in-frame ones, dropping some. Of 200,000 to 250,000 clones listed, about nine tenths are singletons. The source material was peripheral blood. The receptors originated from a man in his sixties with acute or convalescent COVID-19.

V is TRBV15 and J is TRBJ2-1; D gene unclear. Germline loops: CDR1 LNHNV, CDR2 YYDKDF (reference sequence). The germline V and J ends were trimmed by 0 bases and 0 bases, with 6 bases remaining between them. CDR3 length: 15 amino acids. The CDR3 DNA is TGTGCCACCAGCAGAGATTGGAGCTCCTACAATGAGCAGTTCTTC. It specifies CATSRDWSSYNEQFF.

The chain joins TRBV5-5 to TRBJ2-2, with D possibly being TRBD1 (5 bases). Germline assignment: CDR1 SGHKS and CDR2 YYEKEE (reference sequence). The V end lost 0 bases, the J end lost 1 base, and 7 bases lay between the germline ends. The CDR3 is 15 amino acids. CDR3 amino acids: CASSLVGENTGELFF. In nucleotides, the CDR3 is TGTGCCAGCAGCTTGGTAGGGGAGAACACCGGGGAGCTGTTTTTT.

This chain links TRBV28 with TRBJ1-1; the D is unclear. CDR1 and CDR2 (germline): MDHEN, SYDVKM. The CDR3 runs to 12 residues. Trimming took off 1 base at V and 11 bases at J, with 11 bases between the two ends. This CDR3 reads CASSLYSGVAFF. CDR3 sequence (DNA): TGTGCCAGCAGTTTATACAGCGGTGTTGCTTTCTTT.

The chain uses TRBV19 and TRBJ1-1, with no clear D. V was clipped by 1 base and J by 2 bases, with 11 bases between them. The CDR3 covers 15 residues. Germline assignment: CDR1 LNHDA and CDR2 SQIVND (reference sequence). Here the CDR3 DNA reads TGTGCCAGTAGTATAGCCGAGACGGGAAACACTGAAGCTTTCTTT. It is translated as CASSIAETGNTEAFF.

In this sample, this clone turned up once. The V call is TRBV14, the J call TRBJ2-7, with TRBD1 matching 7 bases. This CDR3 contains 17 residues. V lost 4 bases, J lost 4 bases, and 16 bases stayed unmatched. From germline, CDR1 is SGHDN and CDR2 FVKESK. This chain's CDR3 is CASSPRDNEPRGYEQYF. The CDR3, as DNA: TGTGCCAGCAGCCCGAGGGACAATGAACCCAGGGGGTACGAGCAGTACTTC.

Here the CDR3 reads CASSPARANEQFF. Written as DNA, the CDR3 is TGCGCCAGCAGCCCGGCCAGGGCCAATGAGCAGTTCTTC. The chain employs TRBV4-1 and TRBJ2-1; maybe TRBD1 (5 bases). The CDR3 spans 13 residues. V lost 4 bases, J lost 6 bases, and 10 bases lay in between. CDR1 is MGHRA and CDR2 is YSYEKL in the germline V gene.

J is TRBJ2-7 and V is TRBV11-2; 10 bases line up with TRBD2. The CDR3 has 18 amino acids. Germline V gene lookup returns CDR1 SGHAT and CDR2 FQNNGV. J lost 7 bases, V lost 5 bases, and 20 bases had no gene match. The CDR3 DNA reads as TGTGCCAGCAGCCACCCCCAACTAGCGGGAACCCCTGGTTGGGAGCAGTACTTC. Amino acids: CASSHPQLAGTPGWEQYF.

The V call is TRBV12-3 or TRBV12-4, the J call TRBJ1-1; TRBD1 agrees at 7 bases. There are 13 residues in the CDR3. V shed 6 bases and J 0 bases; nucleotides not matched to a gene: 1. In nucleotides, the CDR3 is TGTGCCAGCAGGGGACAGATGAACACTGAAGCTTTCTTT. Amino acids: CASRGQMNTEAFF.

This rearrangement joins TRBV7-3 to TRBJ2-7; possibly TRBD2 for D (6 bases). The V gene lost 1 base and the J gene lost 9 bases, with 13 bases spanning the gap. CDR3 length: 13 amino acids. CDR1 and CDR2 from the germline V gene are SGHTA and FQGTGA. The CDR3 loop is CASSLRWGEVQYF. For the CDR3, the DNA is TGTGCCAGCAGCTTAAGGTGGGGGGAAGTGCAGTACTTC.

The CDR3 DNA reads as TGTGCCAGCAGCCCCAACGCGGGAGGGAGGGGGACTGAAGCTTTCTTT. This gives the protein CASSPNAGGRGTEAFF. V usage is TRBV7-2 and J usage is TRBJ1-1; the D gene is possibly TRBD1 (6 bases). Per germline, CDR1 SGHTA and CDR2 FQGNSA. The CDR3 is 16 amino acids. Trimming removed 5 bases at V and 5 bases at J, with 21 bases between.

This sequence joins TRBV5-1 and TRBJ2-3, with 8 bases aligning to TRBD2. Trimming at V came to 4 bases and at J to 1 base, leaving 11 bases not matched to a gene. CDR3 size: 17 residues. Germline V CDR1 and CDR2: SGHRS, YFSETQ. The CDR3 bases are TGCGCCAGCAGCCGGGGGGGTTTGGAGGCTCGCACAGATACGCAGTATTTT. It translates to CASSRGGLEARTDTQYF.

The J gene is TRBJ1-3, the V gene TRBV12-3 or TRBV12-4; no firm D call. This CDR3 has 12 amino acids. Trimming pared 1 base from V and 7 bases from J, leaving 5 bases between. The CDR3 DNA reads TGTGCCAGCAGTTTAGGAGGGAACACCATATATTTT. Translated, it gives CASSLGGNTIYF.

This chain uses TRBV7-3 with TRBJ2-1; perhaps TRBD2 as D (6 bases). The germline gives CDR1 SGHTA, CDR2 FQGTGA. The CDR3 has 18 amino acids. V was shortened by 4 bases and J by 0 bases, with 19 bases between the two germline ends. The CDR3 is CASSSRPGGVSSYNEQFF. CDR3 nucleotide sequence: TGTGCCAGCAGCTCCAGGCCCGGAGGGGTCAGCTCCTACAATGAGCAGTTCTTC.

CDR3 DNA sequence: TGTGCCAGTAGTATAGATCTCGTCCACTTAACCAAAAACATTCAGTACTTC. This codes for CASSIDLVHLTKNIQYF. The chain carries TRBV19 and TRBJ2-4, with no clear D. This CDR3 comprises 17 residues. Germline assignment: CDR1 LNHDA and CDR2 SQIVND (reference sequence). V was pared by 0 bases and J by 2 bases, with 14 bases between.

Only a few counts were recorded for this clone. The rearrangement joins TRBV18 to TRBJ2-3, with D possibly TRBD2 on 7 matching bases. The V and J ends lost 3 bases and 2 bases respectively, with 18 bases between them. The CDR3 runs to 17 residues. Germline CDR1 is KGHSH and CDR2 is LQKENI. The CDR3 DNA sequence: TGTGCCAGCTCACCGGGGGGGCCTTACGACCTCACAGATACGCAGTATTTT. Amino acids: CASSPGGPYDLTDTQYF.

The chain has TRBV19 and TRBJ2-5; 9 bases align to TRBD1. The CDR3 is 13 residues long. The germline V gene has CDR1 LNHDA and CDR2 SQIVND (reference sequence). V lost 8 bases, J lost 5 bases, and 6 bases stayed unmatched. This CDR3 is CASPDRGMETQYF. In DNA, the CDR3 is TGTGCCAGTCCGGACAGGGGTATGGAGACCCAGTACTTC.

This chain links TRBV19 with TRBJ2-2, with D possibly TRBD1 on 5 matching bases. This CDR3 has 16 residues. Looked up from germline, CDR1 is LNHDA and CDR2 is SQIVND (reference sequence). V was trimmed by 0 bases and J by 2 bases, leaving 10 bases between them. CDR3 sequence reads: CASSIDLTGNTGELFF. CDR3 bases: TGTGCCAGTAGTATAGATTTAACAGGCAACACCGGGGAGCTGTTTTTT.

The rearrangement joins TRBV5-5 to TRBJ1-4; 7 positions agree with TRBD1. Germline CDR1 and CDR2: SGHKS and YYEKEE (reference sequence). J gave up 3 bases and V 4 bases, and 12 bases lay outside the gene matches. The CDR3 contains 17 residues. Here the CDR3 DNA reads TGTGCCAGCAGCCCAGGACAGGTCCAAAACCCTAATGAAAAACTGTTTTTT. Amino acid sequence: CASSPGQVQNPNEKLFF.

V gene TRBV14 combines with J gene TRBJ2-7; 8 bases are shared with TRBD1. This CDR3 contains 15 residues. The V segment lost 3 bases and the J segment 0 bases; nucleotides outside the gene matches: 4. CDR1 and CDR2 (germline): SGHDN, FVKESK. The DNA for the CDR3 is TGTGCCAGCAGCCATCCGGGACAGGCCTCCTACGAGCAGTACTTC. Amino acids: CASSHPGQASYEQYF.

The V and J genes are TRBV3-1 (or the pseudogene TRBV3-2) and TRBJ2-3, with 10 nucleotides matching TRBD2. Germline CDR1 is LGHDT and CDR2 is YNNKEL (reference sequence). The CDR3 runs 21 residues. The V gene end was trimmed by 0 bases and the J gene end by 5 bases; junction bases not matched to a gene: 20. The CDR3 sequence: CASSQEYFLAGERPLVDTQYF. The CDR3 DNA reads as TGTGCCAGCAGCCAAGAGTATTTCCTAGCGGGAGAGAGACCTTTAGTAGATACGCAGTATTTT.

V usage is TRBV9 and J usage is TRBJ2-2; 8 nucleotides align to TRBD1. J gave up 7 bases and V 3 bases, and 5 bases lay outside the gene matches. The germline V gene encodes CDR1 SGDLS and CDR2 YYNGEE. CDR3 size: 14 residues. The CDR3 sequence: CASSGQGSGGELFF. The CDR3 region has the DNA TGTGCCAGCAGCGGACAGGGGTCAGGCGGGGAGCTGTTTTTT.

This clone has a single count. The chain employs TRBV11-2 and TRBJ2-5, with a possible D match to TRBD2 (5 bases). Trimming removed 5 bases from V and 1 base from J, with 14 bases in between. The CDR3 sequence is 15 residues long. CDR1 is SGHAT, CDR2 FQNNGV, per germline. DNA for the CDR3: TGTGCCAGCAGCCCAGGCCTAGCACCCCAAGAGACCCAGTACTTC. Protein: CASSPGLAPQETQYF.

The gene calls are TRBV4-1 and TRBJ1-6; D uncertain. Germline V gene sequence: CDR1 MGHRA, CDR2 YSYEKL. This CDR3 region has 15 residues. Trimming took off 2 bases at V and 10 bases at J, with 15 bases between the two ends. The CDR3 loop is CASSQNSPGGSPLHF. The CDR3 DNA is TGCGCCAGCAGCCAAAACAGCCCCGGCGGGTCACCCCTCCACTTT.